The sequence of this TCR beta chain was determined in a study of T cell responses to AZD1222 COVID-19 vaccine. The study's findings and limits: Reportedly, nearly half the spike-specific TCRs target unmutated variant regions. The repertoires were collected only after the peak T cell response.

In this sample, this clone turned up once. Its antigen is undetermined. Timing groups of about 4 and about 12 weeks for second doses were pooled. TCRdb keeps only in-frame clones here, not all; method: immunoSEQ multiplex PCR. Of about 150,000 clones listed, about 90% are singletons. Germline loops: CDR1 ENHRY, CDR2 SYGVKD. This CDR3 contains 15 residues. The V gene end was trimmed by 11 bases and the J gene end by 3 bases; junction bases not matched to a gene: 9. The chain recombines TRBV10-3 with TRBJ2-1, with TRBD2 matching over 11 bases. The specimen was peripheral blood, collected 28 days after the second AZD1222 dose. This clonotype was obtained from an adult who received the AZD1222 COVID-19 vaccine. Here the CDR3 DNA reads TGTGCCGCCCAACCCGGGACTAGCGGCTACAATGAGCAGTTCTTC. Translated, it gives CAAQPGTSGYNEQFF.